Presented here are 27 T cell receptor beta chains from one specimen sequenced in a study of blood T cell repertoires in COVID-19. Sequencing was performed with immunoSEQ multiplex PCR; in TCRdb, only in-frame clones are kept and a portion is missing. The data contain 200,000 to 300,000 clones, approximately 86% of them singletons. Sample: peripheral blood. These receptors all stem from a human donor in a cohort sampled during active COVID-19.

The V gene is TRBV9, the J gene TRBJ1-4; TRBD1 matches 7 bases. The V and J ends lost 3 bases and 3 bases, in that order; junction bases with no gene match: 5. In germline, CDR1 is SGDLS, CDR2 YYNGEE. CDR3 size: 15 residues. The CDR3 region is CASSAFGTANEKLFF. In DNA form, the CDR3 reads TGTGCCAGCAGCGCATTCGGGACAGCTAATGAAAAACTGTTTTTT.

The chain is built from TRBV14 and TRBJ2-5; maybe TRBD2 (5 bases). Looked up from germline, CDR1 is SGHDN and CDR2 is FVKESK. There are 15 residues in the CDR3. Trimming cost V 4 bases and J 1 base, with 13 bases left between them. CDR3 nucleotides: TGTGCCAGCAGCCCCACCGGACTTATCCAAGAGACCCAGTACTTC. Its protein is CASSPTGLIQETQYF.

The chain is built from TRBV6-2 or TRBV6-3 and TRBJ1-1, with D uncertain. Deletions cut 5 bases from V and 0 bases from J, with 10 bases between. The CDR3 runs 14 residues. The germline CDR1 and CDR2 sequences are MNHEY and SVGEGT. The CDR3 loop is CASSLRPLNTEAFF. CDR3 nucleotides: TGTGCCAGCAGTCTCAGGCCGCTGAACACTGAAGCTTTCTTT.

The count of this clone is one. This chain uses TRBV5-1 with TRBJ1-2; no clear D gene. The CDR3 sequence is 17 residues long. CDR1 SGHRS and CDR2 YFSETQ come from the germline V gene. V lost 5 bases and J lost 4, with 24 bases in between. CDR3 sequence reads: CASSTLPPGSSTYGYTF. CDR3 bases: TGCGCCAGCAGTACTTTGCCCCCAGGATCTTCGACCTATGGCTACACCTTC.

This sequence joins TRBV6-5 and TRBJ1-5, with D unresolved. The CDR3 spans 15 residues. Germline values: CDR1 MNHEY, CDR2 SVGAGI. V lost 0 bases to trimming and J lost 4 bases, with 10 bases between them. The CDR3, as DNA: TGTGCCAGCAGTTACTCTAGGAACAGAAATCAGCCCCAGCATTTT. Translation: CASSYSRNRNQPQHF.

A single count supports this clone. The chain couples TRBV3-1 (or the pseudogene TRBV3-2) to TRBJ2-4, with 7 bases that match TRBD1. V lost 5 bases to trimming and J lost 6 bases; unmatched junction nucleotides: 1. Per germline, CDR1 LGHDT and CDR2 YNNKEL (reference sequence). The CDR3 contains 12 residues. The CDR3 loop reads CASSDRVNIQYF. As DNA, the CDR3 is TGTGCCAGCAGCGACAGGGTAAACATTCAGTACTTC.

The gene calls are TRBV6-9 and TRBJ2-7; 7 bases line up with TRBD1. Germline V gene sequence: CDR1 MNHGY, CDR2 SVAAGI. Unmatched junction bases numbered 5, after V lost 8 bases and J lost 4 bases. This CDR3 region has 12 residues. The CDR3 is CASGTVGYEQYF. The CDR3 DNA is TGTGCCAGCGGGACAGTGGGATACGAGCAGTACTTC.

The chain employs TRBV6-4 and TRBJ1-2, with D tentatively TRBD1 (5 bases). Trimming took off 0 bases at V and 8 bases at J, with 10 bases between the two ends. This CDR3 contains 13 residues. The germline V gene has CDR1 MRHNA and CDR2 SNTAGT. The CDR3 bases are TGTGCCAGCAGTGACTCAGGGGCCCAGGGCTACACCTTC. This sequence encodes CASSDSGAQGYTF.

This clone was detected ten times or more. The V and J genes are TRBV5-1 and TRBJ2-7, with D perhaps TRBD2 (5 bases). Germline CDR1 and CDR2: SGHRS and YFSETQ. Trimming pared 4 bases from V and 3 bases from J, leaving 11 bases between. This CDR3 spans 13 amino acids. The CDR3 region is CASSPDWGYEQYF. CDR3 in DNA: TGCGCCAGCAGCCCGGACTGGGGCTACGAGCAGTACTTC. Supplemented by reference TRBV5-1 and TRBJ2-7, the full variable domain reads KAGVTQTPRYLIKTRGQQVTLSCSPISGHRSVSWYQQTPGQGLQFLFEYFSETQRNKGNFPGRFSGRQFSNSRSEMNVSTLELGDSALYLCASSPDWGYEQYFGPGTRLTVT.

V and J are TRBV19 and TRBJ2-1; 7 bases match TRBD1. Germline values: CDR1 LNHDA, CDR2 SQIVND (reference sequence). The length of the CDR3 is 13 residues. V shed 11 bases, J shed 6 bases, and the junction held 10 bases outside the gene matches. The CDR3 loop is CAAPGTAINEQFF. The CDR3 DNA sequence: TGTGCCGCTCCTGGGACAGCTATCAATGAGCAGTTCTTC.

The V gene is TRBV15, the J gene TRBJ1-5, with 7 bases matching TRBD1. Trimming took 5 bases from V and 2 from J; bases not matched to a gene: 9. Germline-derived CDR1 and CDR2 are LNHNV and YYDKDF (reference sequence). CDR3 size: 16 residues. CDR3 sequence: CATSVTYTGGNQPQHF. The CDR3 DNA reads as TGTGCCACCAGCGTGACATATACAGGGGGCAATCAGCCCCAGCATTTT. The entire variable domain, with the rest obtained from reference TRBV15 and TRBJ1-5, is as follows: DAMVIQNPRYQVTQFGKPVTLSCSQTLNHNVMYWYQQKSSQAPKLLFHYYDKDFNNEADTPDNFQSRRPNTSFCFLDIRSPGLGDTAMYLCATSVTYTGGNQPQHFGDGTRLSIL.

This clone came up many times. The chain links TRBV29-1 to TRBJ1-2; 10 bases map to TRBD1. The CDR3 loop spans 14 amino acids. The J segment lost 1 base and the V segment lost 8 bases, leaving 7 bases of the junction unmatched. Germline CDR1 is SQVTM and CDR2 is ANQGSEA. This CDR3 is CSTSGTGVNYGYTF. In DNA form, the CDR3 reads TGCAGCACTTCCGGGACAGGGGTTAACTATGGCTACACCTTC. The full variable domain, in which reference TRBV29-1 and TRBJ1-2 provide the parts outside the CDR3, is SAVISQKPSRDICQRGTSLTIQCQVDSQVTMMFWYRQQPGQSLTLIATANQGSEATYESGFVIDKFPISRPNLTFSTLTVSNMSPEDSSIYLCSTSGTGVNYGYTFGSGTRLTVV.

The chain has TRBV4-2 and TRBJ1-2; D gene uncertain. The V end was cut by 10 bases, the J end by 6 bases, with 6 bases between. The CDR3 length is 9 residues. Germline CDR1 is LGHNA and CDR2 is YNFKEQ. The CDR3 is CAKPHGYTF. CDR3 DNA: TGTGCCAAGCCGCATGGCTACACCTTC.

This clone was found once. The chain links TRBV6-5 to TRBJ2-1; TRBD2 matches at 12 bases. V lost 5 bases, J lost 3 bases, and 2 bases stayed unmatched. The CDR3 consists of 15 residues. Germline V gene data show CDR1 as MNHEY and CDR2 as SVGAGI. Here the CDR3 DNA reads TGTGCCAGCAGTAAGGGACTAGCGGGCTACAATGAGCAGTTCTTC. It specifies CASSKGLAGYNEQFF.

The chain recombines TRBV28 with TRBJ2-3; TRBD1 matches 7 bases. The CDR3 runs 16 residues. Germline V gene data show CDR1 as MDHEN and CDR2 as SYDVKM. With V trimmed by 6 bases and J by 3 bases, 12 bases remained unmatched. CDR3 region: CASRPSTGFGTDTQYF. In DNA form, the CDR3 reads TGTGCCAGCAGGCCCTCGACAGGGTTCGGGACAGATACGCAGTATTTT.

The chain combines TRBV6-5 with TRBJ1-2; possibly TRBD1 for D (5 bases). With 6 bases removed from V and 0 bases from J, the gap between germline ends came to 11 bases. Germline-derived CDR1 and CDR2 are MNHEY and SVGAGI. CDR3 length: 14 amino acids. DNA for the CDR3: TGTGCCAGCAGCCGAACAGGAGCTAACTATGGCTACACCTTC. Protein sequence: CASSRTGANYGYTF.

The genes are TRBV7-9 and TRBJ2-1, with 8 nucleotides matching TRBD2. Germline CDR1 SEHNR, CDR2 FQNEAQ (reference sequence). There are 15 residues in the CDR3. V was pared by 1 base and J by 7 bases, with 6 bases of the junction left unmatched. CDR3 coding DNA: TGTGCCAGCAGCTTAGTGGCGGGAGGTTTTAATGAGCAGTTCTTC. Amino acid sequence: CASSLVAGGFNEQFF.

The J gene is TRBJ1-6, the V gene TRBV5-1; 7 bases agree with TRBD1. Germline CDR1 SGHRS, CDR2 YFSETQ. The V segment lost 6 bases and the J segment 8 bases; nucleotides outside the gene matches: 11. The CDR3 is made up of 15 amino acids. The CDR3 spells CASTTAGGLDSPLHF. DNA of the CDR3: TGCGCCAGCACCACTGCAGGGGGATTGGATTCACCCCTCCACTTT.

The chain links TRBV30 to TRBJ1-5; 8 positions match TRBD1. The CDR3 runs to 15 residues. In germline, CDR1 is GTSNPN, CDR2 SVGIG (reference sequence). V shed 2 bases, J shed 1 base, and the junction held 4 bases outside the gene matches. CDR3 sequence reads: CAWSMDRVSNQPQHF. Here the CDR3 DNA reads TGTGCCTGGAGTATGGACAGGGTAAGCAATCAGCCCCAGCATTTT.

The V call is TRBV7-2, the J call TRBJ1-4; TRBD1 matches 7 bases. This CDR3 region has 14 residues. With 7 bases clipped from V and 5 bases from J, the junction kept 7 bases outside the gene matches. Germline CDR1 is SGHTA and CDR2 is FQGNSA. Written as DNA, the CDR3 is TGTGCCAGCAACCCAGGGGGAATCAATGAAAAACTGTTTTTT. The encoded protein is CASNPGGINEKLFF.

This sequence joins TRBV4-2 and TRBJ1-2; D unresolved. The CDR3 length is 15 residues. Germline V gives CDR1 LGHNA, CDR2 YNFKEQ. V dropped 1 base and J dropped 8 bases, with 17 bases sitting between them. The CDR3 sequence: CASSQVGQVFGGYTF. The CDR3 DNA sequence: TGTGCCAGCAGCCAAGTGGGCCAGGTGTTTGGGGGCTACACCTTC.

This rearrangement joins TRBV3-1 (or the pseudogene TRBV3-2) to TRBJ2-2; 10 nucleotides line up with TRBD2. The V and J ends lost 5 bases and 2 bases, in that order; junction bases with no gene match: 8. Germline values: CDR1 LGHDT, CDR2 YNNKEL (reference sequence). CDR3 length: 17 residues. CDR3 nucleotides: TGTGCCAGCAGCGGTCTAGCGGGAGTATCAAACACCGGGGAGCTGTTTTTT. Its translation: CASSGLAGVSNTGELFF.

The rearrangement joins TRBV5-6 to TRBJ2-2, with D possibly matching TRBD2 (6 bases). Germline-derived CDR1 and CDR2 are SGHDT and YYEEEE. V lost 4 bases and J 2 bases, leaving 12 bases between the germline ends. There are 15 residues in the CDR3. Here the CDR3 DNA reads TGTGCCAGCAGCGTGGGGAGGAGTAACACCGGGGAGCTGTTTTTT. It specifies CASSVGRSNTGELFF.

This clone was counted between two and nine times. The CDR3 here is CSVEATVGNTIYF. CDR3 nucleotide sequence: TGCAGCGTTGAGGCGACAGTAGGAAACACCATATATTTT. The chain joins TRBV29-1 to TRBJ1-3, with D possibly being TRBD1 (5 bases). The V and J ends lost 3 bases and 4 bases respectively, with 10 bases between them. The CDR3 length is 13 residues. Germline lookup yields CDR1 SQVTM and CDR2 ANQGSEA.

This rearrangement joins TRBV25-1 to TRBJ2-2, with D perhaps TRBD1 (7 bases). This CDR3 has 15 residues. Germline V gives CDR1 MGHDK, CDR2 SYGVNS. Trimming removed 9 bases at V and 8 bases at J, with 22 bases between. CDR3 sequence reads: CASTRGRPRSGELFF. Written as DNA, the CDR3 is TGTGCCAGTACCAGGGGGAGGCCCCGATCGGGGGAGCTGTTTTTT.

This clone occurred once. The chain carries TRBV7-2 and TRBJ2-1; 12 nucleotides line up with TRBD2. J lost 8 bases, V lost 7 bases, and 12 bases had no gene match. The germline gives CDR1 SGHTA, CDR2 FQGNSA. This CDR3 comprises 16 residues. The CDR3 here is CASMRNGLAGGYEQFF. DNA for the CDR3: TGTGCCAGCATGCGGAATGGGCTAGCGGGAGGGTATGAGCAGTTCTTC.

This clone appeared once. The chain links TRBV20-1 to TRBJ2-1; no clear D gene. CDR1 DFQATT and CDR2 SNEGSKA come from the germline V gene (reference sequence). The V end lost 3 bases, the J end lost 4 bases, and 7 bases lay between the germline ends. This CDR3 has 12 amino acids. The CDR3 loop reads CSASTRYNEQFF. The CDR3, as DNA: TGCAGTGCTAGTACGCGTTACAATGAGCAGTTCTTC.